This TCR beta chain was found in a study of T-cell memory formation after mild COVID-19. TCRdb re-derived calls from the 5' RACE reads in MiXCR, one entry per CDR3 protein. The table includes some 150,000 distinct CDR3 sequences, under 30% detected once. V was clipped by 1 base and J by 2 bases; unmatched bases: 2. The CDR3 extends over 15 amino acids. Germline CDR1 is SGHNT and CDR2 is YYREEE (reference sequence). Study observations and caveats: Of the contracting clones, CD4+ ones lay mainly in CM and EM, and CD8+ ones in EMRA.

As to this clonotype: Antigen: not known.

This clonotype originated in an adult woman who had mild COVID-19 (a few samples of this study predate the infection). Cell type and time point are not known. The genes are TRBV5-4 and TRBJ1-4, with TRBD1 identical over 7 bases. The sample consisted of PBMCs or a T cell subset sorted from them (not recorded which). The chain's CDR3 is CASSLKTGTNEKLFF. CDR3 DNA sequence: TGTGCCAGCAGCTTGAAGACAGGGACTAATGAAAAACTGTTTTTT.